This section outlines one TCR beta chain sequence together with its context. This CDR3 is missing its conserved last phenylalanine or tryptophan, likely due to a read error. The limits of the CDR3 on the DNA are not certain, so only TCRdb's listed CDR3 is given. The sample belongs to a study of blood T cell repertoires in COVID-19. At the level of the study: Both acute and convalescent COVID-19 samples were obtained from the United States, Italy and Spain. In each case, the material was cDNA or gDNA derived from T cells, B-cell-depleted T cells, or PBMCs.

In the original analysis: Counts of nucleated cells, estimated from reference gene primer amplification, were obtained. Profiled with immunoSEQ multiplex PCR; TCRdb holds only in-frame clones, not every one. V and J calls plus clone size are reproduced from that table; the DNA served to infer D and trimming. The sample shows over 60,000 clones, around 74% of them seen only once. Ends included, the CDR3 has 10 residues. Sequencing was performed on peripheral blood. This sequence was found in a man between 60 and 70 years old with COVID-19, enrolled during active disease. The rearrangement links TRBV21-1 to TRBJ1-2. TRBV21-1 is termed a pseudogene. The CDR3 here is CAPKGGDVVV.